The 14 T cell receptor beta chains reported below all come from one sample, sequenced in a study of tumor and adjacent non-tumor tissue in lung cancer (dated by TCRdb to 2016 to 2019). Libraries were prepared through multiplex PCR. Sequencing took place on an Illumina HiSeq 2500. Following protocols modified from ARM-PCR, the researchers constructed TCRbeta libraries through three rounds of nested PCR with primers (Table S4). TCRdb reworked the public reads: Q25 trimming with fastp, MiXCR clone assembly, productive beta chains retained. All rows with the same CDR3 protein become a single entry with the most common DNA and genes. This sample has 80,000 or so distinct CDR3 sequences in its table, and 70% to 90% of those were observed once. 40% to 65% of the sample rests with the top ten. RNA was isolated from bulk, unsorted tissue, and RNA quality was assessed with a NanoDrop ND-1000 and an Agilent 2100. Normal lung samples were distant non-tumor tissue taken more than 3 cm from the tumor edge.

Sample: distant non-tumor lung tissue. These receptors were obtained from a man aged 55 to 69 with non-small cell lung cancer.

Points on this clonotype: Relative to the germline gene, one junction end is altered; a read error may explain this. The rearrangement uses TRBV20-1 and TRBJ2-3; D is perhaps TRBD2 (6 bases). This CDR3 contains 15 residues. The germline gives CDR1 DFQATT, CDR2 SNEGSKA (reference sequence). CDR3 sequence reads: CSASGSSKSTDTQYF. CDR3 coding DNA: TGCAGTGCTAGCGGGAGTTCCAAAAGCACAGATACCCAGTATTTT.

Regarding this clonotype: Compared with germline, one end of the junction differs, possibly owing to a read error. The chain uses TRBV4-3 and TRBJ1-1; D is undetermined. The CDR3 runs to 16 residues. The V gene's germline CDR1 is LGHNA and CDR2 YSLEER. CDR3 region: CVSSQDLSGGGTEAFF. For the CDR3, the DNA is TGCGTCAGCAGCCAAGATTTAAGTGGCGGCGGCACTGAAGCTTTCTTT.

Turning to this clonotype: The junction departs from the called germline gene at one end, perhaps through a read error. The V gene is TRBV4-2, the J gene TRBJ1-1; a weak D match, TRBD1 (5 bases). Per the germline V gene, CDR1 is LGHNA and CDR2 is YNFKEQ. The CDR3 spans 15 residues. The CDR3 region is CASSQEVGRGLLVFF. CDR3 in DNA: TGTGCCAGCAGCCAAGAGGTCGGGCGGGGACTGTTGGTTTTTTTT.

Only a few counts were recorded for this clonotype. This may be a read error: a much more frequent sequence differs by one nucleotide. The V gene is TRBV10-1, the J gene TRBJ1-2; D is unresolved. The CDR3 contains 11 residues. V gave up 7 bases and J gave up 2 bases, with 5 bases separating them. The germline V gene has CDR1 WNHNN and CDR2 SYGVQD (reference sequence). The CDR3 DNA reads as TGCGCCAGCAACGACAACTATGGCTACACCTTC. Translating it yields CASNDNYGYTF.

The chain combines TRBV29-1 with TRBJ1-1; no clear D gene. Germline CDR1 reads SQVTM; CDR2 reads ANQGSEA. This CDR3 spans 13 amino acids. The DNA of the CDR3 is TGCTTCACTAAGATAGATGATAACACTGAAGCTTTCTTT. This translates into CFTKIDDNTEAFF. Filled out from reference TRBV29-1 and TRBJ1-1, the complete variable domain reads SAVISQKPSRDICQRGTSLTIQCQVDSQVTMMFWYRQQPGQSLTLIATANQGSEATYESGFVIDKFPISRPNLTFSTLTVSNMSPEDSSIYLCFTKIDDNTEAFFGQGTRLTVV.

Worth noting for this clonotype: Germline is not matched at one junction end, which may reflect a read error. The chain is built from TRBV20-1 and TRBJ2-3, with 7 nucleotides matching TRBD2. The CDR3 has 14 residues. Germline CDR1 DFQATT, CDR2 SNEGSKA (reference sequence). CDR3 sequence reads: CSPSGSWLSDTQYF. The CDR3 DNA reads TGCAGTCCTAGCGGTTCATGGCTATCTGATACGCAGTATTTT.

To note about this clonotype: A read error may account for a junction end that differs from germline. The chain recombines TRBV4-2 with TRBJ2-5; D is possibly TRBD1 or TRBD2 (6 bases each). Germline V gives CDR1 LGHNA, CDR2 YNFKEQ. The CDR3 has 16 amino acids. The CDR3 here is CVSSQTTGRSRETQYF. The CDR3 coding sequence is TGTGTCAGCAGCCAAACTACAGGGAGGTCCCGAGAGACTCAGTACTTC.

This chain links TRBV20-1 with TRBJ2-3; D is perhaps TRBD2 (5 bases). The CDR3 consists of 14 residues. Per germline, CDR1 DFQATT and CDR2 SNEGSKA (reference sequence). The DNA for the CDR3 is TGCAATGTTGGCGGGTATTCGAGCACAGATACGCAGTATTTT. Protein sequence: CNVGGYSSTDTQYF.

A note on this clonotype: The junction departs from germline at one end; a sequencing error may be responsible. The chain joins TRBV11-3 to TRBJ1-2; a possible D gene is TRBD1 (5 bases). The germline gives CDR1 SGHNT, CDR2 YENEEA. This CDR3 is built from 16 residues. DNA of the CDR3: TGTGCCAGCAGCTTAGAGGGACGAGGGCGCATCTATAGCTACACCTTC. This gives the protein CASSLEGRGRIYSYTF.

This chain uses TRBV6-6 with TRBJ1-5, with 12 bases that match TRBD1. The CDR3 sequence is 17 residues long. The J segment lost 0 bases and the V segment lost 7 bases, leaving 7 bases of the junction unmatched. Germline V gives CDR1 MNHNY, CDR2 SVGAGI (reference sequence). The CDR3 DNA reads as TGTGCCAGCAATACCCGGGACAGGGGGCGTAGCAATCAGCCCCAGCATTTT. Its translation: CASNTRDRGRSNQPQHF.

A note on this clonotype: A read error may produce the germline difference seen at one junction end. The chain combines TRBV20-1 with TRBJ2-7, with 8 nucleotides matching TRBD1. The CDR3 is made up of 14 amino acids. Germline lookup yields CDR1 DFQATT and CDR2 SNEGSKA (reference sequence). CDR3 coding DNA: TGCAGTGTTAGAGAGACAGGGGATACCTACGAGCAGTACTTC. It yields the protein CSVRETGDTYEQYF.

This clonotype was counted ten times or more. The chain combines TRBV20-1 with TRBJ2-2; 8 bases fit TRBD2. V was clipped by 0 bases and J by 3 bases; unmatched bases: 3. Germline V gives CDR1 DFQATT, CDR2 SNEGSKA (reference sequence). The CDR3 runs 15 residues. The CDR3 spells CSAREIAGYTGELFF. CDR3 in DNA: TGCAGTGCTAGAGAGATAGCGGGGTACACCGGGGAGCTGTTTTTT.

A remark on this clonotype: The conserved phenylalanine or tryptophan normally closing the CDR3 is absent here, so this likely arose from a read error. This chain links TRBV6-1 with TRBJ1-1, with D possibly TRBD1 on 6 matching bases. Germline V lookup: CDR1 MNHNS, CDR2 SASEGT. The CDR3 runs 14 residues. CDR3 DNA: TGTGCCAGCAGGCCGGGACACCTGAAAACTGAAGCTTTCATT. Translating gives CASRPGHLKTEAFI.

This clonotype was seen a single time. J is TRBJ2-2 and V is TRBV20-1, with TRBD1 matching over 8 bases. Germline V gene lookup returns CDR1 DFQATT and CDR2 SNEGSKA (reference sequence). The CDR3 spans 16 residues. The V and J ends lost 0 bases and 9 bases, in that order; junction bases with no gene match: 12. The CDR3: CSARDPRGRGTRELFF. The CDR3 nucleotides are TGCAGTGCTAGAGATCCCAGGGGGCGAGGAACCAGGGAGCTGTTTTTT.